The entry below gives a single T cell receptor beta chain sequence along with its context. The CDR3 runs to 16 residues. The V segment lost 1 base and the J segment 3 bases; nucleotides outside the gene matches: 1. Germline CDR1 is SGHNT and CDR2 is YENEEA. The entry originates in a study of OX40 agonist ivuxolimab in advanced cancers. In the study overall: Dose-escalation patients had hepatocellular carcinoma, melanoma, renal cell or head and neck cancer.

Here immunoSEQ multiplex PCR was the method, and the copy in TCRdb shows in-frame clones only, minus some. The sample holds about 70,000 clones, about 81% seen once. This chain uses TRBV11-3 with TRBJ2-3; 13 bases line up with TRBD2. This TCR derives from an adult with an advanced solid tumor such as melanoma, head and neck, liver or kidney cancer. The starting material was CD4+ or CD8+ T cells sorted from blood, obtained in a trial of the OX40 agonist ivuxolimab. DNA for the CDR3: TGTGCCAGCAGCTTAGGGGGACTAGCGGGAACAGATACGCAGTATTTT. This translates into CASSLGGLAGTDTQYF.